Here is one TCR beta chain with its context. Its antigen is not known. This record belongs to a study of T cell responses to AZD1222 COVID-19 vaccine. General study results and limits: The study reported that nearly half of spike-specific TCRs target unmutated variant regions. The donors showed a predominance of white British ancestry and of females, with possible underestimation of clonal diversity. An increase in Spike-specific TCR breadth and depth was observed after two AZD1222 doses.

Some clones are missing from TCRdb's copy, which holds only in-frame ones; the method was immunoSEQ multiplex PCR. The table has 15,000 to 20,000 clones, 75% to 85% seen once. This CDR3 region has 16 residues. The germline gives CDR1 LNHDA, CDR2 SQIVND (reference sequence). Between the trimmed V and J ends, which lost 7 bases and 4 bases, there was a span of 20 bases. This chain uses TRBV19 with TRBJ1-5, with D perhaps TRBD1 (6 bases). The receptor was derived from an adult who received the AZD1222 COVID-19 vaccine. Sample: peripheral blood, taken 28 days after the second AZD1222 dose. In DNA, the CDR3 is TGTGCCAGTAACGCGGAGTGGGGGGGCGAAAATCAGCCCCAGCATTTT. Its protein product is CASNAEWGGENQPQHF. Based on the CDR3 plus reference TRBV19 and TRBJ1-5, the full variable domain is DGGITQSPKYLFRKEGQNVTLSCEQNLNHDAMYWYRQDPGQGLRLIYYSQIVNDFQKGDIAEGYSVSREKKESFPLTVTSAQKNPTAFYLCASNAEWGGENQPQHFGDGTRLSIL.